Presented here are 2 T cell receptor beta chains from one specimen sequenced in a study of blood T cell repertoires in COVID-19. TCRdb's table, derived via immunoSEQ multiplex PCR, lists solely in-frame clones and lacks some. The table records nearly 250,000 clones, roughly 88% of them present only once. The specimen was peripheral blood. These receptor sequences come from a woman over 75 with COVID-19, enrolled during active disease.

The V call is TRBV6-5, the J call TRBJ1-4; D is uncertain. The germline V and J ends were trimmed by 4 bases and 4 bases, with 10 bases remaining between them. The germline CDR1 and CDR2 sequences are MNHEY and SVGAGI. CDR3 length: 14 residues. The CDR3 protein is CASSFSYGNEKLFF. Here the CDR3 DNA reads TGTGCCAGCAGTTTTAGCTATGGTAATGAAAAACTGTTTTTT.

The chain carries TRBV30 and TRBJ1-5, with TRBD1 as a possible D gene (5 bases). CDR1 and CDR2 from the germline V gene are GTSNPN and SVGIG (reference sequence). The CDR3 spans 14 residues. V lost 3 bases and J 6 bases, leaving 15 bases between the germline ends. Here the CDR3 reads CAWRKRGDAQPQHF. The CDR3 DNA sequence: TGTGCCTGGAGGAAACGGGGGGATGCTCAGCCCCAGCATTTT.